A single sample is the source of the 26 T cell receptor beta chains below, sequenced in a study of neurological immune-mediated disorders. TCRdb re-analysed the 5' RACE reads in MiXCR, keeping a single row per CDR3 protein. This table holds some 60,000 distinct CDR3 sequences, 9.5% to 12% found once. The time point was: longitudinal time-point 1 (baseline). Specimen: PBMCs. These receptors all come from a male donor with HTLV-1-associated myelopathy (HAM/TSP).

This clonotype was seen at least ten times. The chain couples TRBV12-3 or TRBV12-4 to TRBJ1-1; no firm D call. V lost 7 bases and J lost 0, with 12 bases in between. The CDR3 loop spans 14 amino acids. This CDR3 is CASIFGSMNTEAFF. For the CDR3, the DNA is TGTGCCAGCATCTTTGGGTCCATGAACACTGAAGCTTTCTTT.

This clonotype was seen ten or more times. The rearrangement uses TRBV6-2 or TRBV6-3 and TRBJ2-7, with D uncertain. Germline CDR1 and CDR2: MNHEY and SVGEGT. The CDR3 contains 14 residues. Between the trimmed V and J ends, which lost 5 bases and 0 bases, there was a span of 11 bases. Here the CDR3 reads CASSRDPSSYEQYF. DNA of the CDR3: TGTGCCAGCAGTCGAGACCCCAGCTCCTACGAGCAGTACTTC.

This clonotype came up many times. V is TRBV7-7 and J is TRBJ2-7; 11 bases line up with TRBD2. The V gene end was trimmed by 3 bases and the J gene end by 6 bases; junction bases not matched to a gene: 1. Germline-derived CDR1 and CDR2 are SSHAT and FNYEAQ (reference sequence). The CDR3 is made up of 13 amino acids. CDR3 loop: CASSFGTSGEQYF. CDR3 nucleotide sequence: TGTGCCAGCAGCTTCGGGACTAGCGGCGAGCAGTACTTC.

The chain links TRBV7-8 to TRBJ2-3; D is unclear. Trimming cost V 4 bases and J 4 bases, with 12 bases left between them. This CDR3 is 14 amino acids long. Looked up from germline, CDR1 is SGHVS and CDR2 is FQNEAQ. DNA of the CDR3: TGTGCCAGCAGCTCGGGCCTCCACTCAGATACGCAGTATTTT. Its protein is CASSSGLHSDTQYF.

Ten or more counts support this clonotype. The CDR3 protein is CASSRDLPSTDTQYF. In DNA, the CDR3 is TGTGCCAGCTCACGGGACTTACCTAGCACAGATACGCAGTATTTT. The chain uses TRBV18 and TRBJ2-3; D is possibly TRBD2 (6 bases). The CDR3 is 15 amino acids. Germline V gene lookup returns CDR1 KGHSH and CDR2 LQKENI. Trimming took 4 bases from V and 0 from J, leaving 11 bases between them.

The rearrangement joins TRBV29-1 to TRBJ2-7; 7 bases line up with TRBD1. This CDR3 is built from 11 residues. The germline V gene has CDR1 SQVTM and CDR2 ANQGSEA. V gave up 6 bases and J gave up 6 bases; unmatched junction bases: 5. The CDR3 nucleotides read TGCAGCGTATACAGGGGTGGCGAGCAGTACTTC. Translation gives CSVYRGGEQYF.

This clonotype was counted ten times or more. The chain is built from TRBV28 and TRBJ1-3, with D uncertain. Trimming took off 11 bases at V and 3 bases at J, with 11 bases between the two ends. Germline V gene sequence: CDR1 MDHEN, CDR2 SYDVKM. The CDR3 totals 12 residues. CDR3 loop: CAGTGDGNTIYF. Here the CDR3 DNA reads TGTGCCGGAACTGGGGATGGAAACACCATATATTTT.

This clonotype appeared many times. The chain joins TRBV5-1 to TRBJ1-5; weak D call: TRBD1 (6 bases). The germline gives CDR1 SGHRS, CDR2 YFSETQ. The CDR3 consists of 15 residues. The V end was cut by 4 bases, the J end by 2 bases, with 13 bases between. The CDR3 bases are TGCGCCAGCAGCCAGTCGCCAGGGGGCAATCAGCCCCAGCATTTT. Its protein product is CASSQSPGGNQPQHF. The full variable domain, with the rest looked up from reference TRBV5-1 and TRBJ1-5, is KAGVTQTPRYLIKTRGQQVTLSCSPISGHRSVSWYQQTPGQGLQFLFEYFSETQRNKGNFPGRFSGRQFSNSRSEMNVSTLELGDSALYLCASSQSPGGNQPQHFGDGTRLSIL.

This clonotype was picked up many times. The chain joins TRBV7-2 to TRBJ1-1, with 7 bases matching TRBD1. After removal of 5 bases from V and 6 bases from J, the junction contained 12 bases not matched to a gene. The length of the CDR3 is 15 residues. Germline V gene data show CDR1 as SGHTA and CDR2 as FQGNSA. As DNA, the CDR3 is TGTGCCAGCAGCACCCAATTCAACAGGGGCTCTGAAGCTTTCTTT. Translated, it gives CASSTQFNRGSEAFF.

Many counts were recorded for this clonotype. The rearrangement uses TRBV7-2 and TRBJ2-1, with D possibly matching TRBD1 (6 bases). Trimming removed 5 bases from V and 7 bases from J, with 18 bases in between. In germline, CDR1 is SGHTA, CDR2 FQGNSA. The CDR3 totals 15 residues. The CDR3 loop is CASSTHGTRNNEQFF. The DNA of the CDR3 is TGTGCCAGCAGCACACACGGGACAAGAAATAATGAGCAGTTCTTC.

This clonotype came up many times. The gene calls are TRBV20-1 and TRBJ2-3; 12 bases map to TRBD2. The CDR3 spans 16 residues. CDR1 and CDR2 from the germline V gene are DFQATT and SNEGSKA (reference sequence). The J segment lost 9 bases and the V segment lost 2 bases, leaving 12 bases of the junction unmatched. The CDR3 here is CSARSTSGGPGGTQYF. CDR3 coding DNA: TGCAGTGCTAGATCGACTAGCGGGGGACCTGGGGGGACGCAGTATTTT.

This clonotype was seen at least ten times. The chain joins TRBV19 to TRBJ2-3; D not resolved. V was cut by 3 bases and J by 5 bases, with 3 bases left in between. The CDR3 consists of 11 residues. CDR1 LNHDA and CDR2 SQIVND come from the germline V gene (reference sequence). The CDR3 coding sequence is TGTGCCAGTAGTATCCTAGATACGCAGTATTTT. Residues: CASSILDTQYF.

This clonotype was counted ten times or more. The CDR3 here is CASQTGPNQPQHF. The CDR3 nucleotides read TGTGCCAGCCAGACAGGGCCGAATCAGCCCCAGCATTTT. The genes are TRBV5-6 and TRBJ1-5, with 7 bases fitting TRBD1. This CDR3 has 13 residues. Trimming cost V 7 bases and J 4 bases; bases outside gene matches: 5. CDR1 SGHDT and CDR2 YYEEEE come from the germline V gene.

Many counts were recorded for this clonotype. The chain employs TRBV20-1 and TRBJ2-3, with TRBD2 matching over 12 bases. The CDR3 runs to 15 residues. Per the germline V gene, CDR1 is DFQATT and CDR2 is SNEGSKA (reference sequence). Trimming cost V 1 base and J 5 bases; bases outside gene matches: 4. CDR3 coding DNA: TGCAGTGCTAGAGCCCCGGGACTAGCGGGAGATACGCAGTATTTT. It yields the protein CSARAPGLAGDTQYF.

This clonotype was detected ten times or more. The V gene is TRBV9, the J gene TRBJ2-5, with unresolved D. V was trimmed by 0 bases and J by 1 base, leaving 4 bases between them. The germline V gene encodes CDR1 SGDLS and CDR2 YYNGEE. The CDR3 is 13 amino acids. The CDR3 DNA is TGTGCCAGCAGCGTAGGGACCCAAGAGACCCAGTACTTC. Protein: CASSVGTQETQYF.

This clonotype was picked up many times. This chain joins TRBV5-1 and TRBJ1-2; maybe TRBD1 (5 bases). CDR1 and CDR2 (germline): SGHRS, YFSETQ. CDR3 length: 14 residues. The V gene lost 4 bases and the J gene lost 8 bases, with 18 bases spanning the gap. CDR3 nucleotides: TGCGCCAGCAGCCCTGTTGGGGGTTACGACGGCTACACCTTC. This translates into CASSPVGGYDGYTF.

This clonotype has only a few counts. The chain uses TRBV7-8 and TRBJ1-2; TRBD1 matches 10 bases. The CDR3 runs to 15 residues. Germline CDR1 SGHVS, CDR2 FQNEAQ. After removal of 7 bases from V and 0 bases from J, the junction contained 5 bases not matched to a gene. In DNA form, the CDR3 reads TGTGCCAGCAATCGGGACAGGGGATCTAACTATGGCTACACCTTC. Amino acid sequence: CASNRDRGSNYGYTF.

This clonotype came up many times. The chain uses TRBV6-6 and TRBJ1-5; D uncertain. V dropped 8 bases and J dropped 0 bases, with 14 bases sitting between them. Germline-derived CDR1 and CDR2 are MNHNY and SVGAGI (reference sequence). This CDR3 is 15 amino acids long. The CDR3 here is CASSISGFSNQPQHF. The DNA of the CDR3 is TGTGCCAGCTCAATCAGCGGGTTTAGCAATCAGCCCCAGCATTTT.

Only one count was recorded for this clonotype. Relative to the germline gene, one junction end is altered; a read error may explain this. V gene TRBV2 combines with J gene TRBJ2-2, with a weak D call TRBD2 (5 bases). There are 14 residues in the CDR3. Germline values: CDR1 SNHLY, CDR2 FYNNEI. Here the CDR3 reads CVSGQSPNTGELFF. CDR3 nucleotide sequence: TGTGTCAGCGGCCAGTCACCGAACACCGGGGAGCTGTTTTTT. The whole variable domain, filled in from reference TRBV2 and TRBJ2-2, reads EPEVTQTPSHQVTQMGQEVILRCVPISNHLYFYWYRQILGQKVEFLVSFYNNEISEKSEIFDDQFSVERPDGSNFTLKIRSTKLEDSAMYFCVSGQSPNTGELFFGEGSRLTVL.

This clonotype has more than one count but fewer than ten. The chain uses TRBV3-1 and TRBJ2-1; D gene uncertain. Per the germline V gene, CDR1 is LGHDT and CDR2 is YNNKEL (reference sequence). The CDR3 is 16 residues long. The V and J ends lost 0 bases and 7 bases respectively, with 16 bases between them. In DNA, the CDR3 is TGTGCCAGCAGCCAAGAAACAAATCGCGCCGGAAATGAGCAGTTCTTC. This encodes CASSQETNRAGNEQFF.

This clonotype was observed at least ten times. The CDR3 loop reads CASSLERAGLKAGANVLTF. The CDR3 DNA is TGTGCCAGCAGCTTAGAGAGGGCAGGGTTAAAAGCTGGGGCCAACGTCCTGACTTTC. The chain has TRBV7-6 and TRBJ2-6, with D perhaps TRBD1 or TRBD2 (5 bases each). The CDR3 length is 19 residues. Germline CDR1 reads SGHVS; CDR2 reads FNYEAQ. V lost 1 base and J 2 bases, leaving 18 bases between the germline ends.

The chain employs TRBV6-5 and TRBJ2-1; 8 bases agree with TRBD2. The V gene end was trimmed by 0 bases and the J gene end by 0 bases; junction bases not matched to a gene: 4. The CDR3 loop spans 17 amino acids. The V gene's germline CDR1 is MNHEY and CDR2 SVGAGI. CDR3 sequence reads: CASSYSTAGVSYNEQFF. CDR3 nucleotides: TGTGCCAGCAGTTACTCTACAGCGGGGGTCTCCTACAATGAGCAGTTCTTC.

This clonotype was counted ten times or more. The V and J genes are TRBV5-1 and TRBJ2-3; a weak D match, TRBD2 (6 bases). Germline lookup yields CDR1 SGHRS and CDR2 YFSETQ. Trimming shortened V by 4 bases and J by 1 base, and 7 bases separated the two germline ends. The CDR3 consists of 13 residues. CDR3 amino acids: CASSIAGTDTQYF. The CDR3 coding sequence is TGCGCCAGCAGCATAGCGGGCACAGATACGCAGTATTTT.

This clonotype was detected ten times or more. CDR3 region: CASSLEWRKNTEAFF. CDR3 in DNA: TGCGCCAGCAGCTTGGAGTGGAGAAAGAACACTGAAGCTTTCTTT. The chain joins TRBV5-1 to TRBJ1-1; D unresolved. Between the trimmed V and J ends, which lost 0 bases and 1 base, there was a span of 10 bases. Germline-derived CDR1 and CDR2 are SGHRS and YFSETQ. CDR3 length: 15 residues.

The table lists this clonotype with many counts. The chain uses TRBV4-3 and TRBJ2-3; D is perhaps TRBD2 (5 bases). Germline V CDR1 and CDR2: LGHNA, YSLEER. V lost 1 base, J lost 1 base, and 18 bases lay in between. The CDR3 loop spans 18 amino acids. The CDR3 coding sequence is TGCGCCAGCAGCCAAGTTTTATTAGGACTGAGGGGCACAGATACGCAGTATTTT. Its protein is CASSQVLLGLRGTDTQYF.

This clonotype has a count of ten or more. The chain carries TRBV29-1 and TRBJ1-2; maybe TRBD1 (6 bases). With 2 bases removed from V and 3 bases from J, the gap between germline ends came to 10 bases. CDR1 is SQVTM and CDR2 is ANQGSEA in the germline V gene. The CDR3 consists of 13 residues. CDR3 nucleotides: TGCAGCGTTGAAAAAGGACAGCACTATGGCTACACCTTC. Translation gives CSVEKGQHYGYTF.